The 6 T cell receptor beta chains given below trace back to one sample, sequenced in a study of OX40 agonist ivuxolimab in advanced cancers. Some clones are missing from TCRdb's copy, which holds only in-frame ones; the method was immunoSEQ multiplex PCR. The sample shows around 48,000 clones, roughly three quarters of them seen only once. This specimen consisted of CD4+ or CD8+ T cells sorted from blood, obtained in a trial of the OX40 agonist ivuxolimab. The source is an adult with an advanced solid tumor such as melanoma, head and neck, liver or kidney cancer.

This clone has only a few counts. V gene TRBV6-1 combines with J gene TRBJ2-5; the D gene is possibly TRBD1 (5 bases). CDR3 length equals 15 residues. CDR1 MNHNS and CDR2 SASEGT come from the germline V gene. Trimming took off 7 bases at V and 6 bases at J, with 21 bases between the two ends. The CDR3 region has the DNA TGTGCCAGCACTATGGGGCTCGACGTAATGAAGACCCAGTACTTC. Translating gives CASTMGLDVMKTQYF.

The rearrangement uses TRBV4-2 and TRBJ2-7; possibly TRBD2 for D (5 bases). Germline CDR1 LGHNA, CDR2 YNFKEQ. The length of the CDR3 is 18 residues. V was pared by 0 bases and J by 0 bases, with 18 bases between. The CDR3: CASSQDRFGLGSSYEQYF. As DNA, the CDR3 is TGTGCCAGCAGCCAAGATCGGTTTGGGCTAGGGAGCTCCTACGAGCAGTACTTC.

V usage is TRBV15 and J usage is TRBJ1-2, with 7 nucleotides matching TRBD1. Germline CDR1 is LNHNV and CDR2 is YYDKDF (reference sequence). This CDR3 contains 14 residues. V shed 0 bases and J 7 bases; nucleotides not matched to a gene: 5. This CDR3 reads CATSREDRRGGYTF. In nucleotides, the CDR3 is TGTGCCACCAGCAGAGAGGACAGGAGAGGTGGCTACACCTTC. The whole variable domain, remainder taken from reference TRBV15 and TRBJ1-2, is DAMVIQNPRYQVTQFGKPVTLSCSQTLNHNVMYWYQQKSSQAPKLLFHYYDKDFNNEADTPDNFQSRRPNTSFCFLDIRSPGLGDTAMYLCATSREDRRGGYTFGSGTRLTVV.

This clone was recorded a few times. J is TRBJ1-5 and V is TRBV7-9; D gene unclear. CDR1 is SEHNR and CDR2 is FQNEAQ in the germline V gene (reference sequence). V was pared by 7 bases and J by 7 bases, with 11 bases between. The CDR3 loop spans 12 amino acids. The DNA for the CDR3 is TGTGCCAGCACCAGCGGGAACCAGCCCCAGCATTTT. Translating gives CASTSGNQPQHF.

CDR3 sequence (DNA): TGCGCCAGCAGTGAGTCAGGAGGGGATACGCAGTATTTT. The encoded protein is CASSESGGDTQYF. The chain uses TRBV10-1 and TRBJ2-3; tentative D call: TRBD2 (6 bases). This CDR3 comprises 13 residues. Germline CDR1 and CDR2: WNHNN and SYGVQD (reference sequence). Trimming pared 0 bases from V and 6 bases from J, leaving 7 bases between.

Only a few counts were recorded for this clone. The rearrangement links TRBV27 to TRBJ1-1, with a possible D match to TRBD1 (6 bases). Trimming shortened V by 8 bases and J by 1 base, and 17 bases separated the two germline ends. CDR1 is MNHEY, CDR2 SMNVEV, per germline (reference sequence). This CDR3 is built from 15 residues. The CDR3, as DNA: TGTGCCAGCCGGACAGTCCTTAAGAGGAACACTGAAGCTTTCTTT. Amino acids: CASRTVLKRNTEAFF.